These T cell receptor beta chains were read from a single sample in a study of T cell responses to AZD1222 COVID-19 vaccine. Here immunoSEQ multiplex PCR was the method, and the copy in TCRdb shows in-frame clones only, minus some. Of 100,000 to 150,000 clones listed, approximately 86% are singletons. Sequenced here: peripheral blood, sampled 28 days after the second AZD1222 dose. The source is an adult who received the AZD1222 COVID-19 vaccine. Both conserved end residues are part of each CDR3. The D gene is left open where the match is weak. Clone size is not always given. Where it is, it says once, few, many or a class for expanded clones.

clone_size: -; j_call: TRBJ2-7; d_call: -; v_call: TRBV18; cdr3_aa: CASSTQGGSYEQYF; cdr3_nt: TGTGCCAGCTCTACCCAGGGCGGGTCCTACGAGCAGTACTTC
clone_size: -; j_call: TRBJ1-1; d_call: -; v_call: TRBV30; cdr3_aa: CAWRNTEAFF; cdr3_nt: TGTGCCTGGAGGAACACTGAAGCTTTCTTT
clone_size: -; j_call: TRBJ2-1; d_call: TRBD2; v_call: TRBV5-1; cdr3_aa: CASSNQRGEVEQFF; cdr3_nt: TGCGCCAGCAGCAACCAGCGGGGGGAGGTTGAGCAGTTCTTC
clone_size: few; j_call: TRBJ1-1; d_call: -; v_call: TRBV27; cdr3_aa: CASSLFPELEAFF; cdr3_nt: TGTGCCAGCAGTTTATTTCCGGAACTTGAAGCTTTCTTT
clone_size: -; j_call: TRBJ1-1; d_call: -; v_call: TRBV7-2; cdr3_aa: CASSLVKGLNTEAFF; cdr3_nt: TGTGCCAGCAGCTTAGTGAAGGGCTTGAACACTGAAGCTTTCTTT
clone_size: -; j_call: TRBJ1-6; d_call: TRBD1; v_call: TRBV11-2; cdr3_aa: CASSLSGTGTSPLHF; cdr3_nt: TGTGCCAGCAGCCTATCCGGGACAGGGACTTCACCCCTCCACTTT
clone_size: -; j_call: TRBJ1-1; d_call: -; v_call: TRBV19; cdr3_aa: CASSIDSRMGAGAFF; cdr3_nt: TGTGCCAGTAGTATAGACTCCCGGATGGGAGCGGGAGCTTTCTTT
clone_size: -; j_call: TRBJ1-1; d_call: -; v_call: TRBV6-1; cdr3_aa: CASSEEGNTEAFF; cdr3_nt: TGTGCCAGCAGTGAGGAGGGGAACACTGAAGCTTTCTTT
clone_size: -; j_call: TRBJ1-2; d_call: TRBD1; v_call: TRBV9; cdr3_aa: CASSSGGQKYGYTF; cdr3_nt: TGTGCCAGCAGCTCGGGGGGACAGAAGTATGGCTACACCTTC
clone_size: -; j_call: TRBJ1-2; d_call: TRBD1; v_call: TRBV15; cdr3_aa: CATSRVPGGADYGYTF; cdr3_nt: TGTGCCACCAGCAGAGTCCCAGGGGGCGCGGACTATGGCTACACCTTC
clone_size: -; j_call: TRBJ2-1; d_call: -; v_call: TRBV5-4; cdr3_aa: CASSHPRAGRSSEQFF; cdr3_nt: TGTGCCAGCAGCCACCCTCGGGCAGGGAGGTCAAGTGAGCAGTTCTTC
clone_size: -; j_call: TRBJ1-2; d_call: TRBD1; v_call: TRBV28; cdr3_aa: CASNRKGQGAYGYTF; cdr3_nt: TGTGCCAGCAATAGGAAGGGACAGGGGGCCTATGGCTACACCTTC
clone_size: -; j_call: TRBJ1-1; d_call: -; v_call: TRBV6-1; cdr3_aa: CASSEAGGYEAFF; cdr3_nt: TGTGCCAGCAGTGAAGCAGGGGGATATGAAGCTTTCTTT
clone_size: -; j_call: TRBJ1-1; d_call: TRBD1; v_call: TRBV18; cdr3_aa: CASSQQGGNTEAFF; cdr3_nt: TGTGCCAGCTCTCAACAGGGGGGGAACACTGAAGCTTTCTTT
clone_size: -; j_call: TRBJ1-2; d_call: -; v_call: TRBV12-3/TRBV12-4; cdr3_aa: CASSRDGYGYTF; cdr3_nt: TGTGCCAGCAGCCGGGACGGCTATGGCTACACCTTC
clone_size: -; j_call: TRBJ1-5; d_call: -; v_call: TRBV30; cdr3_aa: CAWRKYSNQPQHF; cdr3_nt: TGTGCCTGGAGAAAGTATAGCAATCAGCCCCAGCATTTT
clone_size: -; j_call: TRBJ1-6; d_call: -; v_call: TRBV19; cdr3_aa: CASSMSGTGSSYNSPLHF; cdr3_nt: TGTGCCAGTAGTATGTCCGGAACAGGGAGCTCCTATAATTCACCCCTCCACTTT
clone_size: -; j_call: TRBJ1-1; d_call: -; v_call: TRBV19; cdr3_aa: CASSLAGFGGTEAFF; cdr3_nt: TGTGCCAGTAGTCTTGCAGGATTCGGGGGCACTGAAGCTTTCTTT
clone_size: -; j_call: TRBJ1-3; d_call: -; v_call: TRBV19; cdr3_aa: CASRAQGMRNTIYF; cdr3_nt: TGTGCCAGTAGAGCACAGGGAATGAGAAACACCATATATTTT
clone_size: -; j_call: TRBJ1-1; d_call: -; v_call: TRBV18; cdr3_aa: CASSPRRGDGTEAFF; cdr3_nt: TGTGCCAGCTCACCGAGAAGGGGGGATGGCACTGAAGCTTTCTTT
clone_size: -; j_call: TRBJ1-2; d_call: -; v_call: TRBV30; cdr3_aa: CAWSVTLGSGYTF; cdr3_nt: TGTGCCTGGAGTGTTACCTTGGGGTCTGGCTACACCTTC
clone_size: -; j_call: TRBJ2-7; d_call: TRBD1; v_call: TRBV27; cdr3_aa: CASSPRDRVYEQYF; cdr3_nt: TGTGCCAGCAGTCCCCGAGACAGGGTCTACGAGCAGTACTTC
clone_size: -; j_call: TRBJ2-1; d_call: TRBD2; v_call: TRBV5-6; cdr3_aa: CASGESGGFNEQFF; cdr3_nt: TGTGCCAGCGGGGAAAGCGGGGGGTTTAATGAGCAGTTCTTC
clone_size: -; j_call: TRBJ1-1; d_call: TRBD1; v_call: TRBV4-3; cdr3_aa: CASSRQGSVTEAFF; cdr3_nt: TGCGCCAGCAGCAGACAGGGGTCGGTCACTGAAGCTTTCTTT
clone_size: -; j_call: TRBJ2-1; d_call: TRBD2; v_call: TRBV5-1; cdr3_aa: CASSEGLAGLNEQFF; cdr3_nt: TGCGCCAGCAGCGAGGGACTAGCGGGACTTAATGAGCAGTTCTTC
clone_size: -; j_call: TRBJ1-6; d_call: -; v_call: TRBV6-1; cdr3_aa: CASSDPWTAKISPLHF; cdr3_nt: TGTGCCAGCAGTGACCCTTGGACGGCCAAAATTTCACCCCTCCACTTT
clone_size: -; j_call: TRBJ1-5; d_call: -; v_call: TRBV7-2; cdr3_aa: CASSPGGAGTQPQHF; cdr3_nt: TGTGCCAGCAGCCCTGGGGGGGCAGGGACTCAGCCCCAGCATTTT
clone_size: -; j_call: TRBJ1-1; d_call: -; v_call: TRBV6-5; cdr3_aa: CASRLRHDTEAFF; cdr3_nt: TGTGCCAGCAGACTTCGACACGACACTGAAGCTTTCTTT
clone_size: -; j_call: TRBJ2-2; d_call: -; v_call: TRBV6-5; cdr3_aa: CASSSGQPTGELFF; cdr3_nt: TGTGCCAGCAGTTCGGGCCAGCCCACCGGGGAGCTGTTTTTT
clone_size: -; j_call: TRBJ1-2; d_call: -; v_call: TRBV6-5; cdr3_aa: CASRADSLWGYTF; cdr3_nt: TGTGCCAGCAGAGCGGACAGTCTTTGGGGCTACACCTTC
clone_size: -; j_call: TRBJ1-5; d_call: -; v_call: TRBV11-2; cdr3_aa: CASSLGEYAPQHF; cdr3_nt: TGTGCCAGCAGCTTAGGGGAGTACGCGCCCCAGCATTTT
clone_size: -; j_call: TRBJ1-4; d_call: -; v_call: TRBV5-8; cdr3_aa: CASSLAGGEKLFF; cdr3_nt: TGTGCCAGCAGCTTGGCAGGAGGGGAAAAACTGTTTTTT
clone_size: once; j_call: TRBJ1-2; d_call: -; v_call: TRBV25-1; cdr3_aa: CASSEQGMGYTF; cdr3_nt: TGTGCCAGCAGTGAACAGGGTATGGGCTACACCTTC
clone_size: -; j_call: TRBJ1-1; d_call: TRBD1; v_call: TRBV12-3/TRBV12-4; cdr3_aa: CASIGQGRTEAFF; cdr3_nt: TGTGCCAGCATTGGACAGGGGCGAACTGAAGCTTTCTTT
clone_size: -; j_call: TRBJ2-5; d_call: -; v_call: TRBV19; cdr3_aa: CASGASPKAPQYF; cdr3_nt: TGTGCCAGTGGCGCTTCTCCTAAAGCCCCCCAGTACTTC
clone_size: -; j_call: TRBJ1-3; d_call: -; v_call: TRBV9; cdr3_aa: CASSQDTSSGNTIYF; cdr3_nt: TGTGCCAGCAGCCAAGACACCAGCTCTGGAAACACCATATATTTT
clone_size: -; j_call: TRBJ2-3; d_call: TRBD2; v_call: TRBV29-1; cdr3_aa: CSAKRDRGGTSGGRTDTQYF; cdr3_nt: TGCAGCGCCAAGCGGGACAGGGGTGGGACTAGCGGGGGCCGCACAGATACGCAGTATTTT
clone_size: -; j_call: TRBJ1-4; d_call: -; v_call: TRBV6-2/TRBV6-3; cdr3_aa: CASSDGATNEKLFF; cdr3_nt: TGTGCCAGCAGTGACGGAGCAACTAATGAAAAACTGTTTTTT
clone_size: -; j_call: TRBJ2-7; d_call: TRBD2; v_call: TRBV4-1; cdr3_aa: CASSPLAGGAYEQYF; cdr3_nt: TGCGCCAGCAGCCCCCTAGCGGGGGGGGCCTACGAGCAGTACTTC
clone_size: -; j_call: TRBJ2-7; d_call: TRBD2; v_call: TRBV5-1; cdr3_aa: CASSLARTGGSEQYF; cdr3_nt: TGCGCCAGCAGCTTGGCGCGAACGGGAGGGAGCGAGCAGTACTTC
clone_size: -; j_call: TRBJ1-2; d_call: -; v_call: TRBV9; cdr3_aa: CASSVNGWDYTF; cdr3_nt: TGTGCCAGCAGCGTAAACGGGTGGGACTACACCTTC
clone_size: -; j_call: TRBJ1-4; d_call: -; v_call: TRBV18; cdr3_aa: CASSPGGLREKLFF; cdr3_nt: TGTGCCAGCTCACCAGGAGGGCTTCGGGAAAAACTGTTTTTT
clone_size: -; j_call: TRBJ1-1; d_call: -; v_call: TRBV30; cdr3_aa: CAWIGGLSTEAFF; cdr3_nt: TGTGCCTGGATCGGCGGTTTGAGCACTGAAGCTTTCTTT
clone_size: -; j_call: TRBJ2-7; d_call: -; v_call: TRBV13; cdr3_aa: CASSTTRAEQYF; cdr3_nt: TGTGCCAGCAGCACGACTAGAGCCGAGCAGTACTTC
clone_size: -; j_call: TRBJ2-3; d_call: TRBD2; v_call: TRBV5-4; cdr3_aa: CASSWEGIDTQYF; cdr3_nt: TGTGCCAGCAGCTGGGAGGGCATAGATACGCAGTATTTT
clone_size: -; j_call: TRBJ1-1; d_call: -; v_call: TRBV9; cdr3_aa: CASSVVPATEAFF; cdr3_nt: TGTGCCAGCAGCGTAGTTCCAGCCACTGAAGCTTTCTTT
clone_size: -; j_call: TRBJ1-3; d_call: TRBD1; v_call: TRBV11-2; cdr3_aa: CASSSSTGFHGNTIYF; cdr3_nt: TGTGCCAGCAGCTCCTCGACAGGGTTCCACGGAAACACCATATATTTT
clone_size: -; j_call: TRBJ1-3; d_call: -; v_call: TRBV30; cdr3_aa: CAWSVNPRNTIYF; cdr3_nt: TGTGCCTGGAGTGTAAATCCTAGAAACACCATATATTTT
clone_size: -; j_call: TRBJ1-6; d_call: -; v_call: TRBV6-6; cdr3_aa: CASTVGSPLHF; cdr3_nt: TGTGCCAGCACCGTGGGTTCACCCCTCCACTTT
clone_size: -; j_call: TRBJ2-1; d_call: -; v_call: TRBV30; cdr3_aa: CAWSVFGVYYNEQFF; cdr3_nt: TGTGCCTGGAGTGTTTTCGGGGTTTACTACAATGAGCAGTTCTTC
clone_size: -; j_call: TRBJ2-1; d_call: -; v_call: TRBV10-2; cdr3_aa: CASSDFSWYNEQFF; cdr3_nt: TGCGCCAGCAGTGATTTTAGCTGGTACAATGAGCAGTTCTTC
clone_size: -; j_call: TRBJ1-6; d_call: -; v_call: TRBV6-5; cdr3_aa: CASSYAYSPLHF; cdr3_nt: TGTGCCAGCAGTTACGCTTATTCACCCCTCCACTTT
clone_size: many; j_call: TRBJ1-6; d_call: -; v_call: TRBV6-1; cdr3_aa: CASSETQEYSPLHF; cdr3_nt: TGTGCCAGCAGTGAAACACAGGAATATTCACCCCTCCACTTT
clone_size: -; j_call: TRBJ1-6; d_call: TRBD1; v_call: TRBV19; cdr3_aa: CASSLRGQGAGYNSPLHF; cdr3_nt: TGTGCCAGTAGCCTCAGAGGACAGGGGGCTGGTTATAATTCACCCCTCCACTTT
clone_size: -; j_call: TRBJ2-3; d_call: -; v_call: TRBV5-1; cdr3_aa: CASRLSPYTDTQYF; cdr3_nt: TGCGCCAGCCGACTCTCCCCTTACACAGATACGCAGTATTTT
clone_size: -; j_call: TRBJ1-2; d_call: -; v_call: TRBV18; cdr3_aa: CASSPDAAYGYTF; cdr3_nt: TGTGCCAGCTCACCCGACGCCGCCTATGGCTACACCTTC
clone_size: few; j_call: TRBJ2-1; d_call: -; v_call: TRBV11-2; cdr3_aa: CASSLVYRDIDEQFF; cdr3_nt: TGTGCCAGCAGCTTAGTTTACCGGGACATAGATGAGCAGTTCTTC
clone_size: -; j_call: TRBJ1-2; d_call: -; v_call: TRBV6-6; cdr3_aa: CATSRSFGDDSDGYTF; cdr3_nt: TGTGCCACCAGTCGAAGTTTCGGGGATGACTCGGATGGCTACACCTTC
clone_size: few; j_call: TRBJ2-3; d_call: -; v_call: TRBV20-1; cdr3_aa: CSASSGPPSTDTQYF; cdr3_nt: TGCAGTGCTAGTTCAGGGCCTCCTAGCACAGATACGCAGTATTTT
clone_size: -; j_call: TRBJ1-1; d_call: TRBD1; v_call: TRBV27; cdr3_aa: CASRGQGPNTEAFF; cdr3_nt: TGTGCCAGCAGGGGACAGGGTCCGAACACTGAAGCTTTCTTT